These 4 T cell receptor beta chains were all obtained from the same sample, sequenced in a study of T-cell memory formation after mild COVID-19. Each CDR3 protein gets one entry after TCRdb re-called the 5' RACE reads with MiXCR. This sample has about 82,000 distinct CDR3 sequences, with roughly 13% found just once. The sequenced material came from PBMCs or a T cell subset sorted from them (not recorded which). Source of these receptors: a man between 18 and 35 years old who had mild COVID-19 (a few samples of this study predate the infection). Cell type and time point are not known.

This clonotype turned up a few times. The rearrangement links TRBV28 to TRBJ2-4; 7 bases agree with TRBD1. The CDR3 length is 17 residues. J gave up 3 bases and V 3 bases, and 11 bases lay outside the gene matches. Germline V CDR1 and CDR2: MDHEN, SYDVKM. CDR3 residues: CASSLMWDRGFKNIQYF. CDR3 in DNA: TGTGCCAGCAGTTTGATGTGGGACAGAGGGTTCAAAAACATTCAGTACTTC.

The chain recombines TRBV5-1 with TRBJ2-6; D remains unclear. CDR3 length equals 15 residues. Germline-derived CDR1 and CDR2 are SGHRS and YFSETQ. V was shortened by 3 bases and J by 4 bases, with 11 bases between the two germline ends. The CDR3, as DNA: TGCGCCAGCAGCTACAGAGAGCAGGGGGCCAACGTCCTGACTTTC. It yields the protein CASSYREQGANVLTF.

This clonotype has ten or more counts. Here the CDR3 DNA reads TGCAGTGCTGGGGGCGGGTCCTCCGACACTGAAGCTTTCTTT. Protein: CSAGGGSSDTEAFF. V is TRBV20-1 and J is TRBJ1-1; TRBD1 might be the D (6 bases). Germline V gene lookup returns CDR1 DFQATT and CDR2 SNEGSKA (reference sequence). V was cut by 5 bases and J by 3 bases, with 16 bases left in between. The CDR3 runs to 14 residues.

The rearrangement joins TRBV27 to TRBJ1-1; no definite D call. The CDR3 runs to 16 residues. The ends were cut back, 3 bases at V and 3 bases at J, with 17 bases in the middle. Germline CDR1 and CDR2: MNHEY and SMNVEV (reference sequence). CDR3 sequence: CASSLGSQRGDTEAFF. The CDR3 coding sequence is TGTGCCAGCAGTTTGGGCAGCCAACGTGGGGACACTGAAGCTTTCTTT.